This entry lists 23 T cell receptor beta chains sequenced from one sample in a study of blood T cell repertoires in COVID-19. Assay used: immunoSEQ multiplex PCR; TCRdb lists only in-frame clones, some missing. The table records around 180,000 clones, roughly 70% of them present only once. Sequencing was performed on peripheral blood. The receptor source for this set is a woman older than 75 with acute or convalescent COVID-19.

Only a few counts were recorded for this clone. This chain joins TRBV2 and TRBJ1-5; D gene ambiguous. Trimming left V 3 bases short and J 4 bases short, with 13 bases between. CDR3 length equals 15 residues. Per the germline V gene, CDR1 is SNHLY and CDR2 is FYNNEI. CDR3: CASSEGRTGNQPQHF. As DNA, the CDR3 is TGTGCCAGCAGTGAGGGTCGGACTGGGAATCAGCCCCAGCATTTT.

V usage is TRBV7-2 and J usage is TRBJ1-2, with TRBD1 matching over 8 bases. J gave up 4 bases and V 3 bases, and 4 bases lay outside the gene matches. The V gene's germline CDR1 is SGHTA and CDR2 FQGNSA. CDR3 length equals 14 residues. CDR3 nucleotides: TGTGCCAGCAGCTTCGGACAGGGAGGCTATGGCTACACCTTC. Protein product: CASSFGQGGYGYTF.

This chain joins TRBV27 and TRBJ2-1; 14 bases line up with TRBD2. J lost 8 bases, V lost 5 bases, and 8 bases had no gene match. The CDR3 totals 16 residues. Germline assignment: CDR1 MNHEY and CDR2 SMNVEV (reference sequence). Here the CDR3 reads CASSGGTSGSIYEQFF. In nucleotides, the CDR3 is TGTGCCAGCAGTGGGGGGACTAGCGGGAGCATCTATGAGCAGTTCTTC.

V gene TRBV28 combines with J gene TRBJ1-1; possibly TRBD1 for D (6 bases). Trimming left V 2 bases short and J 6 bases short, with 19 bases between. The CDR3 loop spans 16 amino acids. CDR1 is MDHEN and CDR2 is SYDVKM in the germline V gene. CDR3 in amino acids: CASSLAQGFRLPEAFF. CDR3 nucleotide sequence: TGTGCCAGCAGTTTAGCGCAGGGGTTTAGGTTACCTGAAGCTTTCTTT. Full variable domain (rest looked up from reference TRBV28 and TRBJ1-1): DVKVTQSSRYLVKRTGEKVFLECVQDMDHENMFWYRQDPGLGLRLIYFSYDVKMKEKGDIPEGYSVSREKKERFSLILESASTNQTSMYLCASSLAQGFRLPEAFFGQGTRLTVV.

This clone was picked up a small number of times. The chain carries TRBV7-8 and TRBJ1-3, with D perhaps matching TRBD1 (6 bases). V was trimmed by 5 bases and J by 0 bases, leaving 14 bases between them. Germline loops: CDR1 SGHVS, CDR2 FQNEAQ. The CDR3 spans 16 residues. DNA for the CDR3: TGTGCCAGCAGCGCGACAGGTCGTAGCTCTGGAAACACCATATATTTT. Translated: CASSATGRSSGNTIYF.

This chain joins TRBV6-2 or TRBV6-3 and TRBJ2-3, with a possible D match to TRBD2 (6 bases). V lost 0 bases and J 14 bases, leaving 15 bases between the germline ends. The CDR3 covers 13 residues. The germline gives CDR1 MNHEY, CDR2 SVGEGT. The CDR3 protein is CASSYSIAGRLYF. The CDR3 DNA is TGTGCCAGCAGTTACTCGATTGCGGGAAGATTGTATTTT.

A single count supports this clone. The V gene is TRBV19, the J gene TRBJ2-7, with TRBD1 identical over 7 bases. This CDR3 region has 14 residues. In germline, CDR1 is LNHDA, CDR2 SQIVND (reference sequence). J was trimmed by 9 bases and V by 4 bases; bases with no gene match: 12. CDR3 region: CASSTSGQVISQYF. The CDR3 nucleotides read TGTGCCAGTAGTACCTCCGGACAGGTAATATCGCAGTACTTC.

This clone was seen a handful of times. The chain recombines TRBV7-9 with TRBJ1-1; 7 bases are a match to TRBD1. V lost 2 bases, J lost 3 bases, and 3 bases stayed unmatched. Per the germline V gene, CDR1 is SEHNR and CDR2 is FQNEAQ (reference sequence). This CDR3 comprises 14 residues. This chain's CDR3 is CASSLQGVYTEAFF. The CDR3 bases are TGTGCCAGCAGCTTACAGGGGGTGTACACTGAAGCTTTCTTT.

The chain combines TRBV7-6 with TRBJ1-5; TRBD1 aligns across 8 bases. This CDR3 contains 16 residues. Germline CDR1 is SGHVS and CDR2 is FNYEAQ. With 2 bases clipped from V and 7 bases from J, the junction kept 10 bases outside the gene matches. CDR3 residues: CASSLLGQGLGQPQHF. The DNA of the CDR3 is TGTGCCAGCAGCTTACTTGGACAGGGCCTAGGGCAGCCCCAGCATTTT.

This chain joins TRBV19 and TRBJ1-4; 7 nucleotides line up with TRBD1. The J segment lost 5 bases and the V segment lost 3 bases, leaving 9 bases of the junction unmatched. Germline loops: CDR1 LNHDA, CDR2 SQIVND (reference sequence). This CDR3 has 16 residues. The CDR3: CASSMGLTGLNEKLFF. CDR3 sequence (DNA): TGTGCCAGTAGTATGGGATTGACAGGGCTGAATGAAAAACTGTTTTTT. The whole variable domain, remainder taken from reference TRBV19 and TRBJ1-4, is DGGITQSPKYLFRKEGQNVTLSCEQNLNHDAMYWYRQDPGQGLRLIYYSQIVNDFQKGDIAEGYSVSREKKESFPLTVTSAQKNPTAFYLCASSMGLTGLNEKLFFGSGTQLSVL.

The chain links TRBV10-3 to TRBJ1-3; 10 nucleotides align to TRBD1. Per germline, CDR1 ENHRY and CDR2 SYGVKD. The CDR3 contains 15 residues. V was clipped by 3 bases and J by 8 bases; unmatched bases: 7. CDR3 nucleotides: TGTGCCATCAGTGACTCGAGACAGGGGGCATACACCATATATTTT. Protein: CAISDSRQGAYTIYF.

This clone was seen a single time. The J gene is TRBJ2-2, the V gene TRBV24-1; tentatively, D is TRBD1 (5 bases). Germline CDR1 and CDR2: KGHDR and SFDVKD. CDR3 size: 16 residues. Trimming removed 6 bases from V and 4 bases from J, with 17 bases in between. The CDR3: CATSRGTTGFTGELFF. DNA for the CDR3: TGTGCCACCAGTAGGGGCACAACTGGGTTCACCGGGGAGCTGTTTTTT.

This chain joins TRBV11-2 and TRBJ1-1; a weak D match, TRBD1 (6 bases). V lost 4 bases and J lost 2, with 20 bases in between. The CDR3 contains 17 residues. Germline V lookup: CDR1 SGHAT, CDR2 FQNNGV. CDR3 sequence (DNA): TGTGCCAGCAGCTCCCCTACGGGGGGGGGCATCAACACTGAAGCTTTCTTT. This codes for CASSSPTGGGINTEAFF.

The chain employs TRBV29-1 and TRBJ2-5; D is possibly TRBD1 (6 bases). The germline gives CDR1 SQVTM, CDR2 ANQGSEA. The CDR3 covers 13 residues. V gave up 7 bases and J gave up 4 bases, with 16 bases separating them. The DNA for the CDR3 is TGCAGCGCCGACAGTAGGGGGAGAGAGACCCAGTACTTC. Protein sequence: CSADSRGRETQYF. Full variable domain (missing parts from reference TRBV29-1 and TRBJ2-5): SAVISQKPSRDICQRGTSLTIQCQVDSQVTMMFWYRQQPGQSLTLIATANQGSEATYESGFVIDKFPISRPNLTFSTLTVSNMSPEDSSIYLCSADSRGRETQYFGPGTRLLVL.

The chain recombines TRBV19 with TRBJ2-3, with 8 bases aligning to TRBD1. Trimming removed 5 bases from V and 9 bases from J; junction bases left unmatched: 13. Germline V CDR1 and CDR2: LNHDA, SQIVND (reference sequence). The CDR3 extends over 15 amino acids. The CDR3 DNA reads as TGTGCCAGTAGTCCCAGTACAGGGCGGACAGGGACGCAGTATTTT. This translates into CASSPSTGRTGTQYF.

The chain recombines TRBV19 with TRBJ1-5; a possible D gene is TRBD1 (6 bases). V was shortened by 1 base and J by 0 bases, with 13 bases between the two germline ends. Looked up from germline, CDR1 is LNHDA and CDR2 is SQIVND (reference sequence). CDR3 length: 17 residues. CDR3 sequence: CASSIVGQSISNQPQHF. DNA of the CDR3: TGTGCCAGTAGTATAGTAGGACAGTCTATTAGCAATCAGCCCCAGCATTTT.

This sequence joins TRBV30 and TRBJ1-6; TRBD1 might be the D (5 bases). The CDR3 contains 17 residues. Per germline, CDR1 GTSNPN and CDR2 SVGIG (reference sequence). Deletions cut 2 bases from V and 7 bases from J, with 21 bases between. CDR3 DNA: TGTGCCTGGAGTACACCGGCGGGACGGCCAATAAATTCACCCCTCCACTTT. This encodes CAWSTPAGRPINSPLHF. Supplemented by reference TRBV30 and TRBJ1-6, the full variable domain reads SQTIHQWPATLVQPVGSPLSLECTVEGTSNPNLYWYRQAAGRGLQLLFYSVGIGQISSEVPQNLSASRPQDRQFILSSKKLLLSDSGFYLCAWSTPAGRPINSPLHFGNGTRLTVT.

V and J are TRBV5-1 and TRBJ2-7; 13 bases agree with TRBD2. The CDR3 sequence is 15 residues long. CDR1 SGHRS and CDR2 YFSETQ come from the germline V gene. V trimming: 4 bases; J trimming: 5 bases; junction bases outside the gene matches: 6. The CDR3 reads CASSTGLAGAHEQYF. The CDR3 DNA is TGCGCCAGCAGCACCGGACTAGCGGGAGCCCACGAGCAGTACTTC.

In regard to this clone: The same CDR3 is also encoded by other DNA sequences in this sample. The chain has TRBV28 and TRBJ1-4, with TRBD1 matching over 9 bases. CDR3 length: 14 residues. The V and J ends lost 3 bases and 7 bases, in that order; junction bases with no gene match: 3. Germline-derived CDR1 and CDR2 are MDHEN and SYDVKM. The CDR3 DNA reads TGTGCCAGCAGTTTGGGACAGGGAGGTGAAAAACTGTTTTTT. Amino acids: CASSLGQGGEKLFF. Full variable domain (outside the CDR3, taken from reference TRBV28 and TRBJ1-4): DVKVTQSSRYLVKRTGEKVFLECVQDMDHENMFWYRQDPGLGLRLIYFSYDVKMKEKGDIPEGYSVSREKKERFSLILESASTNQTSMYLCASSLGQGGEKLFFGSGTQLSVL.

The chain recombines TRBV5-5 with TRBJ2-1, with a possible D match to TRBD2 (6 bases). Trimming removed 3 bases from V and 5 bases from J, with 15 bases in between. The CDR3 sequence is 15 residues long. Looked up from germline, CDR1 is SGHKS and CDR2 is YYEKEE (reference sequence). The CDR3 reads CASSYQSGLNNEQFF. The CDR3 bases are TGTGCCAGCAGCTATCAAAGCGGGTTAAACAATGAGCAGTTCTTC.

The chain combines TRBV7-3 with TRBJ2-3; 12 nucleotides match TRBD2. Germline loops: CDR1 SGHTA, CDR2 FQGTGA. After removal of 1 base from V and 3 bases from J, the junction contained 17 bases not matched to a gene. The CDR3 is 21 residues long. For the CDR3, the DNA is TGTGCCAGCAGCTTAAGGCCCCAGACTAGCGGGAGTGTAGGTGGTACAGATACGCAGTATTTT. Protein sequence: CASSLRPQTSGSVGGTDTQYF.

V gene TRBV6-2 or TRBV6-3 combines with J gene TRBJ1-2; no reliable D call. Germline CDR1 and CDR2: MNHEY and SVGEGT. This CDR3 spans 13 amino acids. Trimming left V 4 bases short and J 4 bases short, with 10 bases between. The CDR3 coding sequence is TGTGCCAGCAGTTCAGTACGTTCCTATGGCTACACCTTC. It yields the protein CASSSVRSYGYTF.

The chain is built from TRBV5-6 and TRBJ1-2; D is perhaps TRBD1 (5 bases). This CDR3 is 15 amino acids long. V was shortened by 2 bases and J by 4 bases, with 15 bases between the two germline ends. The germline V gene encodes CDR1 SGHDT and CDR2 YYEEEE. As DNA, the CDR3 is TGTGCCAGCAGCTTTTCGGGGGTACGGGTCTATGGCTACACCTTC. Its protein is CASSFSGVRVYGYTF.